This entry lists 4 T cell receptor beta chains sequenced from one sample in a study of control samples from healthy donors and cancer patients (dated by TCRdb to 2019 to 2021). Libraries were constructed by the immunoSEQ multiplex PCR assay. In TCRdb, the immuneACCESS table is reduced to in-frame sequences with V and J assigned. These tables do not hold every clone; where another copy was compared, an unresolved V gene accounts for under half, and the others remain unexplained. This sample is represented by about 94,000 clones; approximately 90% of them were singletons. The ten largest clones take up less than 4.5% of the sample. The sample consisted of blood. These TCRs come from a young woman in good health.

V usage is TRBV6-1 and J usage is TRBJ1-2; 9 nucleotides align to TRBD1. The trim removed 1 base at V and 4 bases at J, leaving 4 bases unmatched. Germline V gene lookup returns CDR1 MNHNS and CDR2 SASEGT. The CDR3 contains 15 residues. CDR3 nucleotides: TGTGCCAGCAGTGAAGGGGACAGGGCGGTCTATGGCTACACCTTC. Translated: CASSEGDRAVYGYTF.

The rearrangement joins TRBV15 to TRBJ1-2; perhaps TRBD1 as D (5 bases). V gave up 6 bases and J gave up 3 bases, with 11 bases separating them. The CDR3 runs 13 residues. The germline gives CDR1 LNHNV, CDR2 YYDKDF (reference sequence). CDR3 region: CATSSGRDYGYTF. CDR3 DNA: TGTGCCACCAGTAGCGGCAGGGACTATGGCTACACCTTC.

The chain has TRBV6-1 and TRBJ2-7, with 12 positions matching TRBD2. This CDR3 is 15 amino acids long. With V trimmed by 1 base and J by 4 bases, 2 bases remained unmatched. The germline V gene has CDR1 MNHNS and CDR2 SASEGT. The CDR3 DNA reads TGTGCCAGCAGTGAAGATCTAGCGGGGGGGTACGAGCAGTACTTC. This codes for CASSEDLAGGYEQYF.

The chain employs TRBV7-7 and TRBJ1-5; no clear D. The CDR3 has 13 amino acids. Germline-derived CDR1 and CDR2 are SSHAT and FNYEAQ (reference sequence). The V end lost 5 bases, the J end lost 6 bases, and 11 bases lay between the germline ends. The CDR3 reads CASSMNEGQPQHF. CDR3 nucleotide sequence: TGTGCCAGCAGCATGAATGAGGGTCAGCCCCAGCATTTT.